This section outlines one TCR beta chain sequence together with its context. This sample was included in a study of OX40 agonist ivuxolimab in advanced cancers. Clones were read by immunoSEQ multiplex PCR, and TCRdb kept only the in-frame ones, dropping some. The sample contains 20,000 to 25,000 clones, 80% to 90% of which appear only once. This CDR3 is 17 amino acids long. V gave up 1 base and J gave up 1 base; unmatched junction bases: 11. Germline V lookup: CDR1 GTSNPN, CDR2 SVGIG (reference sequence). The V call is TRBV30, the J call TRBJ1-2; TRBD1 matches 8 bases. The sequences come from CD4+ or CD8+ T cells sorted from blood, collected in a trial of the OX40 agonist ivuxolimab. This sequence was found in an adult with an advanced solid tumor such as melanoma, head and neck, liver or kidney cancer. CDR3 residues: CAWSGLVDRAYNYGYTF. The DNA of the CDR3 is TGTGCCTGGAGTGGACTGGTGGACAGGGCGTATAACTATGGCTACACCTTC.